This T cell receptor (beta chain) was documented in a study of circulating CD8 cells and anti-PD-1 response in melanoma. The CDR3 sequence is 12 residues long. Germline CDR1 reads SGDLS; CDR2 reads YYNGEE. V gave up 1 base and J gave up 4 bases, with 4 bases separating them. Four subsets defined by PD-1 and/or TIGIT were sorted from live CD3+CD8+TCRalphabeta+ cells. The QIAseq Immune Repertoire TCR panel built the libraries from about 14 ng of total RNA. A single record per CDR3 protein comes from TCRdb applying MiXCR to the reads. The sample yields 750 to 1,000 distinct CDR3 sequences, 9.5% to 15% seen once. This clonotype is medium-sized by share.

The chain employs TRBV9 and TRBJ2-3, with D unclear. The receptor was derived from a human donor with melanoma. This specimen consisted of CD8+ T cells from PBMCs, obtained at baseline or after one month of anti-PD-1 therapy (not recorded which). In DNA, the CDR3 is TGTGCCAGCAGCGTATTAGCAGATACGCAGTATTTT. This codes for CASSVLADTQYF.